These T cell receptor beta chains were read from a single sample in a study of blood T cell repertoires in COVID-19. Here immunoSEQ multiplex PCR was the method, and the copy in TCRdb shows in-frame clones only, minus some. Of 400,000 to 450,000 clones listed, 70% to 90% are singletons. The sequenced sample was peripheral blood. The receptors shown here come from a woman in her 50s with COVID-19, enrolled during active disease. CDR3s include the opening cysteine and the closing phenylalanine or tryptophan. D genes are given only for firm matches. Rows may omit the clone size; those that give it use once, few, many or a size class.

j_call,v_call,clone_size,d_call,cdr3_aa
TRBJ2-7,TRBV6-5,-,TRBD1,CASSRQGFNEQYF
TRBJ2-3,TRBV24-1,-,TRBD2,CATQRNGGAQRDTQYF
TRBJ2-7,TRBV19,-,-,CASKADPLEEQYF
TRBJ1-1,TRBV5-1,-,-,CASSLVGGGVNTEAFF
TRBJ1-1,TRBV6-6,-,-,CASRRQDLNTEAFF
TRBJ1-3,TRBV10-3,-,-,CAIASGNTIYF
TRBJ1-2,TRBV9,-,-,CASSVGQAYFYGYTF
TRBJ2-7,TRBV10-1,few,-,CASSRGSSYEQYF
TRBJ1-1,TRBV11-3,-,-,CASSSGVTTEAFF
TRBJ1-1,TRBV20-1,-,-,CSASKTGSGMADTEAFF